This T cell receptor (beta chain) emerged from a study of shared T cell receptors in the human thymus. Germline V gene lookup returns CDR1 ENHRY and CDR2 SYGVKD. The CDR3 consists of 18 residues. V was clipped by 0 bases and J by 1 base, with 16 bases between them. Using immunoSEQ multiplex PCR, the repertoire was profiled, and TCRdb retains in-frame clones only, with some absent. This table has under 700,000 clones, roughly 74% appearing once. The sample was also reused in another study, on human thymus T cells. That investigation notes: Donation was from healthy Finnish infants who were having corrective surgery that addressed congenital heart defects. Resections obtained during corrective heart surgery supplied the thymus tissue. Thymic and blood repertoires appeared to carry a bias in their V and J gene usage.

This chain joins TRBV10-3 and TRBJ1-5, with D possibly matching TRBD1 (6 bases). Sequences were obtained from thymocytes. The origin of this receptor is a boy younger than two with a congenital heart defect. The CDR3 DNA reads as TGTGCCATCAGTGAGTCCCTCGACAGGATGGTAAGCAATCAGCCCCAGCATTTT. It codes for CAISESLDRMVSNQPQHF.